In this sample, the clone carrying this TCR beta chain turned up a few times. This same CDR3 is encoded by further DNA sequences in the sample. The data derive from a study of PD-L1 blockade in urothelial cancer. Study overall: Of some 30 patients, about 25 were males with bladder-origin urothelial cancer.

TCRdb keeps only in-frame clones here, not all; method: immunoSEQ multiplex PCR. The top ten hold roughly 2.9% of the sample, which has about 56,000 clones, around 83% seen once. The V and J ends lost 6 bases and 10 bases, in that order; junction bases with no gene match: 8. Germline V CDR1 and CDR2: SQVTM, ANQGSEA. The CDR3 length is 14 residues. The sequencing used PBMCs, collected around atezolizumab (anti-PD-L1) treatment. This receptor was taken from a man in his forties or fifties with urothelial cancer. The chain joins TRBV29-1 to TRBJ2-1, with 14 bases matching TRBD2. This CDR3 is CSVTGTSGRGEQFF. CDR3 sequence (DNA): TGCAGCGTAACCGGGACTAGCGGGAGAGGCGAGCAGTTCTTC.